A selection of T cell receptor beta chains follows, all from one sample in a study of immune characterization of retroperitoneal liposarcoma. TCRdb independently ran MiXCR on the PCR reads; one entry per CDR3 protein. This table holds 9,000 to 13,000 distinct CDR3 sequences, approximately 26% found once. Sequenced sample: tumor tissue. These receptor sequences come from a male donor with retroperitoneal liposarcoma. The CDR3 runs from the conserved cysteine through the conserved F or W.

J	V	CDR3
TRBJ2-1	TRBV12-5	CASGLVLPGLAPYNEQFF
TRBJ2-3	TRBV7-3	CASSPSQLASDTQYF
TRBJ1-5	TRBV12-3/TRBV12-4	CASSLRGQPQHF
TRBJ1-3	TRBV7-6	CASSVGQGNTIYF
TRBJ2-1	TRBV6-1	CASNRDFSGNEQFF
-	TRBV6-1	CASSEARGDPYNEQYF
-	TRBV11-3	CASRAEGASYNEQYF
TRBJ2-1	TRBV7-6	CASSPNLGGEQFF
-	TRBV6-1	CASSEGVRGLAGGETQYF
TRBJ2-3	TRBV6-8	CASSNQAPSRDTQYF
-	TRBV6-1	CASSSPTSLFRNEQYF
TRBJ2-5	TRBV7-2	CASSLDATTSRETQYF
-	TRBV7-6	CASSEGTSGFSYEQYF
-	TRBV25-1	CASSEEGLVHEQYF
-	TRBV11-3	CASRDRYNEQYF
TRBJ2-2	TRBV6-6	CASSSTSLAGGQGELFF
TRBJ2-6	TRBV11-3	CASSSTTVTGANVLTF